Here is one T cell receptor (beta chain) with its context. This clone was observed a single time. The clone's antigen remains unknown. No much larger clone exists at a distance of one base, and base qualities are not known. Each collaborating institution followed its own protocols to collect whole blood in K2EDTA tubes. Collaborator samples were shipped for TCRbeta analysis as frozen whole blood, isolated PBMCs, or DNA extracted from either sample type. The immunoSEQ Assay, a bias-controlled multiplex PCR, was used to amplify TCRbeta CDR3 regions from genomic DNA. The paper's processing steps were these. Nucleated cell counts per sample were estimated from amplification of reference gene primers within the assay. To quantify the absolute abundance of each unique TCRbeta CDR3 rearrangement, sequence reads were collapsed and filtered. For each sample, productive Simpson clonality was calculated as the square root of Simpson's diversity index across productive rearrangements. TCRdb holds this immuneACCESS table with in-frame rearrangements only. Some clones are missing; in checked studies, unresolved V genes explain under half, and the rest has no known cause. V and J calls and clone size are given by that table; D and trimming were obtained from the DNA. The sample table holds some 170,000 clones, of which 70% to 90% were seen once. The top ten constitute roughly 11% of the sample.

The sample is drawn from a study of blood T cell repertoires in COVID-19 (dated by TCRdb to about 2020). With respect to the entire study: Samples from collaborators originated in the United States, Italy and Spain and spanned both the acute and convalescent phases of COVID-19. The prospective study material was composed of cDNA or gDNA derived from T cells, B-cell-depleted T cells, or PBMCs. Subjects who had been exposed to COVID-19, were actively infected with it, or had recovered from it provided the deeply sampled blood TCRbeta repertoires that made up the dataset. A freely available public database, intended as a resource for researchers studying the immune response to SARS-CoV-2, is where the repertoires were released. Samples came from the ongoing ImmuneRACE study (first 160 participants) plus 1,254 subjects from 6 global collaborators. A de-identified subject ID, COVID-19 status, age in years and sex were almost always included in the sample metadata. Where HLA class I and class II types were available, the types were taken from metadata supplied by the sample provider, not from assay-based typing.

General study outcomes and caveats: The quantity of clinical and demographic metadata differed by source and by participant and was supplied without curation.

Reading the germline V gene (reference sequence) gives CDR1 GTSNPN and CDR2 SVGIG. The CDR3 contains 10 residues, cysteine and phenylalanine counted. This entry keeps only the CDR3 DNA: 30 bases, framed from base 1. V is clipped by 8 bases and J by 7 bases, and the sequence between their germline boundaries is 11 bases long. Here the chain combines TRBV30 and TRBJ1-2, with no D gene named confidently. The TCR sequence derives from a human donor in a cohort sampled during active COVID-19. The sample consisted of peripheral blood. The CDR3 region has the sequence CAGEAVGYTF. The sequence in DNA is TGTGCCGGCGAGGCAGTTGGCTACACCTTC. Full variable domain (CDR3 extended with the reference TRBV30 and TRBJ1-2 proteins): SQTIHQWPATLVQPVGSPLSLECTVEGTSNPNLYWYRQAAGRGLQLLFYSVGIGQISSEVPQNLSASRPQDRQFILSSKKLLLSDSGFYLCAGEAVGYTFGSGTRLTVV.